Presented here are 24 T cell receptor beta chains from one specimen sequenced in a study of low-dose radiotherapy and immunotherapy resistance in tumors. Alpha and beta chains were covered, as first-strand cDNA relied on TRAV- and TRBV-specific primers. The authors amplified TCRs for roughly 20 PCR cycles with a constant-region primer and a V-primer adapter. TCRdb passed the reads through MiXCR, listing each CDR3 protein once. This sample has about 15,000 distinct CDR3 sequences; roughly 50% occur once, and the top ten carry roughly 3.5%. The receptors here all came from a human donor with advanced metastatic prostate, ovarian, gallbladder or colorectal cancer (not recorded which). This table probably holds off-target reads from a library built for another chain.

A remark on this clonotype: One end of the junction fails to match germline, which may point to a read error. The rearrangement links TRBV3-1 to TRBJ1-1; 7 nucleotides match TRBD1. Germline V gene sequence: CDR1 LGHDT, CDR2 YNNKEL (reference sequence). This CDR3 has 14 residues. CDR3 nucleotides: TGTGCCAGCAGACAAGTACAGGGGAGGACTGAAGCTTTCTTT. Protein product: CASRQVQGRTEAFF.

The genes are TRBV10-1 and TRBJ2-3; 13 bases agree with TRBD2. The J segment lost 4 bases and the V segment lost 7 bases, leaving 8 bases of the junction unmatched. Germline V lookup: CDR1 WNHNN, CDR2 SYGVQD (reference sequence). The CDR3 is 16 amino acids. The CDR3 here is CASTPGLAGWADTQYF. In nucleotides, the CDR3 is TGCGCCAGCACCCCGGGACTAGCGGGATGGGCAGATACGCAGTATTTT.

J is TRBJ2-1 and V is TRBV10-3; D remains unclear. CDR1 and CDR2 from the germline V gene are ENHRY and SYGVKD. V was cut by 0 bases and J by 10 bases, with 10 bases left in between. The length of the CDR3 is 13 residues. In DNA form, the CDR3 reads TGTGCCATCAGTGAGTCCGGGCAAAGGGAGCAGTTCTTC. Protein product: CAISESGQREQFF.

The chain joins TRBV28 to TRBJ2-7; 7 bases are shared with TRBD2. The V gene's germline CDR1 is MDHEN and CDR2 SYDVKM. The V and J ends lost 3 bases and 1 base, in that order; junction bases with no gene match: 6. This CDR3 comprises 15 residues. In DNA form, the CDR3 reads TGTGCCAGCAGTTTGTCAGGGAGGGTGTCCTACGAGCAGTACTTC. This gives the protein CASSLSGRVSYEQYF.

The chain is built from TRBV11-2 and TRBJ2-5; the D is unclear. The germline CDR1 and CDR2 sequences are SGHAT and FQNNGV. The CDR3 has 13 residues. V was shortened by 1 base and J by 3 bases, with 6 bases between the two germline ends. CDR3 nucleotide sequence: TGTGCCAGCAGCTTAGGGGGAAAAGAGACCCAGTACTTC. Translating gives CASSLGGKETQYF.

J is TRBJ2-1 and V is TRBV3-1; 8 bases line up with TRBD2. The CDR3 sequence is 15 residues long. Germline assignment: CDR1 LGHDT and CDR2 YNNKEL (reference sequence). J lost 9 bases, V lost 1 base, and 8 bases had no gene match. CDR3 sequence: CASSQGAGTRGEQFF. As DNA, the CDR3 is TGTGCCAGCAGCCAAGGGGCCGGGACTAGAGGTGAGCAGTTCTTC.

The chain employs TRBV7-9 and TRBJ1-4; a weak D match, TRBD1 (5 bases). V gave up 10 bases and J gave up 8 bases, with 20 bases separating them. The CDR3 totals 14 residues. Germline values: CDR1 SEHNR, CDR2 FQNEAQ (reference sequence). Here the CDR3 DNA reads TGTGCCACCCCGAAGGGGCCAGGCGAAGAAAAACTGTTTTTT. Translated: CATPKGPGEEKLFF.

The gene calls are TRBV28 and TRBJ2-3, with D uncertain. V lost 5 bases, J lost 5 bases, and 5 bases lay in between. Germline lookup yields CDR1 MDHEN and CDR2 SYDVKM. This CDR3 comprises 11 residues. CDR3 nucleotide sequence: TGTGCCAGCAGTCCCCTAGATACGCAGTATTTT. Residues: CASSPLDTQYF.

V usage is TRBV9 and J usage is TRBJ1-4, with D tentatively TRBD1 (5 bases). With 3 bases removed from V and 3 bases from J, the gap between germline ends came to 9 bases. This CDR3 is 14 amino acids long. CDR1 is SGDLS and CDR2 is YYNGEE in the germline V gene. The CDR3 DNA reads TGTGCCAGCAGCGCGTGGGGGGCTAATGAAAAACTGTTTTTT. Translating gives CASSAWGANEKLFF.

This clonotype was counted once. The chain couples TRBV10-2 to TRBJ2-3; a possible D gene is TRBD1 (5 bases). V lost 4 bases to trimming and J lost 4 bases, with 12 bases between them. The CDR3 is made up of 14 amino acids. Germline V CDR1 and CDR2: WSHSY, SAAADI. The CDR3 sequence is CASSVRRGADTQYF. In DNA, the CDR3 is TGCGCCAGCAGTGTTCGTAGGGGCGCAGATACGCAGTATTTT.

This clonotype was seen a handful of times. The chain recombines TRBV5-1 with TRBJ2-7; D is unresolved. Germline loops: CDR1 SGHRS, CDR2 YFSETQ. The CDR3 totals 13 residues. The V and J ends lost 4 bases and 0 bases respectively, with 8 bases between them. The CDR3 reads CASSQSSSYEQYF. The CDR3 coding sequence is TGCGCCAGCAGCCAGTCCTCCTCCTACGAGCAGTACTTC.

This chain joins TRBV25-1 and TRBJ1-2, with unresolved D. Germline lookup yields CDR1 MGHDK and CDR2 SYGVNS. This CDR3 is built from 13 residues. V lost 2 bases, J lost 7 bases, and 11 bases lay in between. CDR3 residues: CASSEGPVSGYTF. CDR3 nucleotide sequence: TGTGCCAGCAGTGAAGGCCCCGTCTCTGGCTACACCTTC.

This clonotype was counted a single time. The chain joins TRBV5-1 to TRBJ2-1; 8 bases agree with TRBD2. The CDR3 covers 15 residues. The J segment lost 8 bases and the V segment lost 2 bases, leaving 9 bases of the junction unmatched. CDR1 and CDR2 (germline): SGHRS, YFSETQ. CDR3 in DNA: TGCGCCAGCAGCTTAGCGGGAGCGAAAACCGATGAGCAGTTCTTC. Its protein product is CASSLAGAKTDEQFF.

The genes are TRBV9 and TRBJ2-7; 7 positions agree with TRBD1. In germline, CDR1 is SGDLS, CDR2 YYNGEE. Unmatched junction bases numbered 6, after V lost 3 bases and J lost 0 bases. The CDR3 has 15 residues. The CDR3: CASSAAGTVSYEQYF. Written as DNA, the CDR3 is TGTGCCAGCAGCGCCGCCGGGACAGTCTCCTACGAGCAGTACTTC.

There are a few counts of this clonotype. The rearrangement joins TRBV29-1 to TRBJ1-4; D gene unclear. The V gene's germline CDR1 is SQVTM and CDR2 ANQGSEA. Deletions cut 2 bases from V and 0 bases from J, with 13 bases between. The CDR3 length is 16 residues. The CDR3 reads CSVEIYSDSTNEKLFF. In nucleotides, the CDR3 is TGCAGCGTTGAAATTTACTCAGACTCAACTAATGAAAAACTGTTTTTT.

The V gene is TRBV6-6, the J gene TRBJ1-6; D gene uncertain. The CDR3 has 13 amino acids. Germline V gives CDR1 MNHNY, CDR2 SVGAGI (reference sequence). The ends were cut back, 6 bases at V and 10 bases at J, with 13 bases in the middle. DNA for the CDR3: TGTGCCAGCAGGTTTGAGGACTCATCACCCCTCCACTTT. The encoded protein is CASRFEDSSPLHF.

The rearrangement joins TRBV5-1 to TRBJ2-2; D uncertain. Germline V gene sequence: CDR1 SGHRS, CDR2 YFSETQ. The CDR3 sequence is 15 residues long. The ends were cut back, 1 base at V and 1 base at J, with 8 bases in the middle. The CDR3 sequence is CASSLIAMNTGELFF. The CDR3 nucleotides are TGCGCCAGCAGCTTGATAGCTATGAACACCGGGGAGCTGTTTTTT.

The J gene is TRBJ2-3, the V gene TRBV28; 7 bases line up with TRBD2. The CDR3 totals 15 residues. V trimming: 1 base; J trimming: 2 bases; junction bases outside the gene matches: 3. Per the germline V gene, CDR1 is MDHEN and CDR2 is SYDVKM. CDR3 sequence reads: CASSLSGGTTDTQYF. CDR3 nucleotides: TGTGCCAGCAGTTTATCGGGGGGTACCACAGATACGCAGTATTTT.

This clonotype came up a few times. The chain carries TRBV5-1 and TRBJ2-3, with unresolved D. Trimming shortened V by 4 bases and J by 2 bases, and 14 bases separated the two germline ends. Per the germline V gene, CDR1 is SGHRS and CDR2 is YFSETQ. The CDR3 extends over 15 amino acids. The chain's CDR3 is CASSRNSGPTDTQYF. The CDR3 DNA reads as TGCGCCAGCAGCCGTAACTCGGGCCCCACAGATACGCAGTATTTT.

The genes are TRBV12-3 or TRBV12-4 and TRBJ2-1; D not resolved. CDR3 length equals 14 residues. V lost 4 bases and J 0 bases, leaving 7 bases between the germline ends. CDR3 DNA: TGTGCCAGCAGTTCAGACATCTCCTACAATGAGCAGTTCTTC. Its translation: CASSSDISYNEQFF.

This rearrangement joins TRBV29-1 to TRBJ2-5; D gene uncertain. The CDR3 loop spans 12 amino acids. The germline gives CDR1 SQVTM, CDR2 ANQGSEA. V lost 4 bases and J lost 2, with 8 bases in between. As DNA, the CDR3 is TGCAGCGTTGGTTCTGGACAAGAGACCCAGTACTTC. Protein sequence: CSVGSGQETQYF.

The J gene is TRBJ1-5, the V gene TRBV5-6, with 9 bases that match TRBD1. This CDR3 is built from 15 residues. With V trimmed by 4 bases and J by 9 bases, 11 bases remained unmatched. The germline CDR1 and CDR2 sequences are SGHDT and YYEEEE. This chain's CDR3 is CASSVRDRAVWPQHF. CDR3 nucleotides: TGTGCCAGCAGCGTCCGGGACAGGGCTGTTTGGCCCCAGCATTTT.

The rearrangement links TRBV4-1 to TRBJ2-2; TRBD2 is a possible D gene (5 bases). The V and J ends lost 4 bases and 1 base respectively, with 13 bases between them. The CDR3 loop spans 16 amino acids. Germline CDR1 and CDR2: MGHRA and YSYEKL. This chain's CDR3 is CASSPLSGWNTGELFF. CDR3 coding DNA: TGCGCCAGCAGCCCCTTGAGCGGATGGAACACCGGGGAGCTGTTTTTT.

J is TRBJ1-5 and V is TRBV24-1, with D perhaps matching TRBD1 (6 bases). The CDR3 extends over 13 amino acids. With 6 bases removed from V and 4 bases from J, the gap between germline ends came to 9 bases. Germline V CDR1 and CDR2: KGHDR, SFDVKD. CDR3 nucleotides: TGTGCCACCAGTCCAGGGGATAATCAGCCCCAGCATTTT. It translates to CATSPGDNQPQHF.